The subject of this entry is one T cell receptor (beta chain). The specificity of this receptor is unknown. Per-nucleotide qualities are absent, and no much larger clonotype sits a single base away. The data are from a study of beta chain features in type 1 diabetes listed by TCRdb under 2018. General notes on the study: Patients and healthy donors did not differ in mean age, gender distribution, total cell number or subset yield. In the study, TCRB repertoires of sorted circulating CD4+ T cell subsets from recently diagnosed type 1 diabetes patients were compared with those of matched healthy donors. Regulatory and stem cell-like memory subsets were isolated from only 8 patients and roughly 8 healthy donors, whereas naive and central memory subsets came from all 28 donors. A total of around 110,000,000 sorted cells were examined across all samples, and a strong correlation was observed between cell number per subset and RNA yield. What the research found in general, with its limitations: Because cDNA was sequenced instead of genomic DNA, activated cells with high expression could be over-represented, although the groups did not differ in activation or CD3 levels. Only small numbers of individuals were included in the HLA sub-analyses, which left unresolved whether HLA type had any influence on TCRB rearrangement. The naive, central memory and regulatory TCRB repertoires appeared to resemble one another more closely among patients than among healthy donors. In all four CD4+ subsets, TCRB CDR3 length was moderately but significantly shorter in type 1 diabetes patients. PCR may preferentially amplify shorter templates, but because patient and control samples were amplified and corrected together, any resulting skew would affect both groups equally. Patients with type 1 diabetes made fewer insertions and deleted more nucleotides at VDJ recombination sites, implying thymic rearrangement abnormalities.

Trimming at the junction amounts to 3 bases on V and 0 bases on J, and the germline ends lie 13 bases apart. The CDR3 contains 17 residues, cysteine and phenylalanine counted. Just CDR3 DNA is preserved here, 51 bases in frame from base 1. The germline V gene supplies CDR1 SGDLS and CDR2 YYNGEE. All of the isolated RNA was reverse transcribed with the High Capacity cDNA Reverse Transcription Kit, so expressed TCRB transcripts were sequenced. Deep immunoSEQ sequencing was performed on naive, central memory and regulatory T cell samples, with an average of roughly 3.3 million total reads per sample. After sorted cells were lysed in RLT buffer, RNA was extracted with DNase-treated RNeasy Micro or Mini kits, with the choice depending on cell number. To prevent cross-contamination, each cell subset was processed individually, whereas patient and healthy donor samples were processed jointly. The immunoSEQ multiplex PCR was used to amplify TCRB sequences from cDNA, generating 87-bp fragments that spanned the CDR3 region. Amplicons were sequenced on the Illumina HiSeq platform. On the authors' methods: Synthetic template baselines were used to correct PCR bias computationally, reads within Hamming distance 2 were collapsed, and singletons that could not be merged were discarded. By aligning reads against IMGT, V, D and J genes, CDR3 length, and insertions or deletions at six rearrangement sites were assigned. Within each subset, clonotype counts were normalized to sorted cell number, and only after that were true diversity and Gini coefficients computed with the tcR R package. The overlap coefficient, calculated on TCRB nucleotide sequences, was used to quantify repertoire sharing. Out-of-frame TCRB sequences from naive cells were analyzed as a proxy for the pre-selection repertoire. TCRdb took this table from immuneACCESS and kept in-frame rearrangements with V and J called. Such tables lack part of the clones; where checked against another copy, unresolved V genes explain under half of the gap, and the rest is unexplained. The V and J calls and clone size are taken from that table; D and trimming were inferred from the DNA. This sample holds over 600,000 clones; 9.5% to 15% were observed only once. The ten biggest clones cover about 0.11% of the sample.

Each donor gave one peripheral blood draw, averaging approximately 120 mL, which was collected into heparinised tubes. A BD FACSAria II was used to sort naive, central memory, regulatory and stem cell-like memory CD4+ T cells with a panel that included CD45RO, CCR7, CD25, CD127, CD95 and CD27. A purity above 95% was achieved for all sorted populations. Right away, PBMCs were isolated by Lymphoprep density gradient centrifugation and were stained directly, with no culture step. So that batch effects would be minimized, each experiment stained and sorted samples in pairs, pairing one healthy donor with one patient.

The TCR sequence derives from a man aged 25-40 years with type 1 diabetes. Rearrangement joined TRBV9 to TRBJ2-6; the D region possibly corresponds to TRBD1 (5 bases align). The specimen was naive CD4+ T cells from blood. Sample cell subset or site, as interpreted from the label and publication: true naive CD4+ T cells. CDR3 sequence: CASSAPSGHSGANVLTF. The sequenced DNA: TGTGCCAGCAGCGCACCGTCAGGACACTCTGGGGCCAACGTCCTGACTTTC. With the rest looked up from the reference TRBV9 and TRBJ2-6 genes rather than sequenced, the full variable domain is DSGVTQTPKHLITATGQRVTLRCSPRSGDLSVYWYQQSLDQGLQFLIQYYNGEERAKGNILERFSAQQFPDLHSELNLSSLELGDSALYFCASSAPSGHSGANVLTFGAGSRLTVL.